This T cell receptor beta chain came from a study of blood T cell repertoires in COVID-19. Looking at the study overall: Sample material is recorded as cDNA or gDNA derived from T cells, B-cell-depleted T cells, or PBMCs.

Under the authors' procedure: Nucleated cell counts were estimated from reference gene primer amplification. Repertoires were generated with immunoSEQ multiplex PCR, while TCRdb's copy carries only in-frame clones and drops some. The V and J calls and the clone size are those of that table, but D and trimming were determined from the DNA. The sample contains under 350,000 clones, about 86% of which appear only once. This clone appeared many times. V lost 6 bases, J lost 4 bases, and 12 bases lay in between. Germline lookup yields CDR1 SNHLY and CDR2 FYNNEI. This CDR3 is 14 amino acids long. The specimen was peripheral blood. The chain has TRBV2 and TRBJ2-2; tentative D call: TRBD2 (7 bases). The sequence was obtained from a man aged 18 to 30 with active or convalescent COVID-19. The CDR3 sequence is CASRGGLGTGELFF. The DNA for the CDR3 is TGTGCCAGCAGGGGGGGGCTGGGCACCGGGGAGCTGTTTTTT.